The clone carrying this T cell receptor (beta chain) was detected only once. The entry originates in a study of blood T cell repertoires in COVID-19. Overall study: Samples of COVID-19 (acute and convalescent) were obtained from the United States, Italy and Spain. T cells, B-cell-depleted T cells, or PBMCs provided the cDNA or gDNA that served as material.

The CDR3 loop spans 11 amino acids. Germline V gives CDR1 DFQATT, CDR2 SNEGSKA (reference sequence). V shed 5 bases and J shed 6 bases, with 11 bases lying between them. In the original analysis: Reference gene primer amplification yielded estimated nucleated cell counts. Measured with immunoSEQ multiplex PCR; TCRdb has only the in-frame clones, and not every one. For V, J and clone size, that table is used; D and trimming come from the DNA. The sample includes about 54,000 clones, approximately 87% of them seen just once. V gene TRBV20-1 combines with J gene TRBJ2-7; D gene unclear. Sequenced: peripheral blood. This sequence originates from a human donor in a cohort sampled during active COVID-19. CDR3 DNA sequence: TGCAGTGCTGGGCCTGGCTCCGAGCAGTACTTC. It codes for CSAGPGSEQYF.